The entry that follows covers one TCR beta chain sequence. The antigen remains undetermined. This sample stems from a study of identical twins. General study results and limits: Insertions ran lower in abundant cord blood beta clonotypes, though not in memory repertoires. Invariant MAIT and iNKT cells may have partly biased zero-insertion analyses. Alpha sequences out of frame and shared by twins had excess low generation probability.

The CDR3 covers 14 residues. V lost 6 bases and J lost 10, with 22 bases in between. Germline CDR1 DFQATT, CDR2 SNEGSKA (reference sequence). Every donor was a healthy Caucasian. TCRdb re-called the 5' RACE reads with MiXCR, one entry per CDR3 protein. Of 1.5 million to 2 million distinct CDR3 sequences listed, 32% were seen once; the top ten hold about 0.3%. Sequencing used cord blood. The receptor comes from a newborn girl in good health. This chain connects TRBV20-1 to TRBJ1-5; D unclear. The CDR3 DNA reads as TGCAGTGCCTCCGACAAGCCCATCCGAATCCCCCAGCATTTT. It is translated as CSASDKPIRIPQHF.